What follows describes a single T cell receptor (beta chain). Clones were sequenced by immunoSEQ multiplex PCR, and TCRdb holds only the in-frame ones, with some missing. The table has 200,000 to 300,000 clones, 80% to 90% seen once. The record originates from a study of blood T cell repertoires in COVID-19. Study-wide context: Researchers got acute and convalescent COVID-19 samples from the United States, Italy and Spain.

The CDR3 covers 16 residues. The V gene end was trimmed by 3 bases and the J gene end by 2 bases; junction bases not matched to a gene: 4. Germline V gene sequence: CDR1 SGDLS, CDR2 YYNGEE. This sequence joins TRBV9 and TRBJ2-1, with TRBD1 matching 11 bases. The TCR sequence derives from a man aged 55 to 70 with acute or convalescent COVID-19. Material: peripheral blood. As DNA, the CDR3 is TGTGCCAGCAGCGGGCTGGGACAGGGGGCCTACAATGAGCAGTTCTTC. Its translation: CASSGLGQGAYNEQFF.